These T cell receptor beta chains were read from a single sample in a study of T cell responses to AZD1222 COVID-19 vaccine. TCRdb's table, derived via immunoSEQ multiplex PCR, lists solely in-frame clones and lacks some. The data contain more than 150,000 clones, 80% to 90% of them singletons. The source material was peripheral blood, sampled on day 0 of AZD1222 vaccination. The source of these receptors is an adult in good health. Both conserved end residues are part of each CDR3. D genes are given only for firm matches. Expanded clones are given a class, and other clones once, few, many or no size at all.

cdr3_nt	cdr3_aa	clone_size	v_call	cdr3_length	j_call	d_call
TGTGCCAGCAGTTACGTGACAGGCGGAAGCAATCAGCCCCAGCATTTT	CASSYVTGGSNQPQHF	-	TRBV6-2/TRBV6-3	16	TRBJ1-5	-
TGTGCCAGCAGCGTAGCTGGGGGGGAAGAAAAACTGTTTTTT	CASSVAGGEEKLFF	-	TRBV9	14	TRBJ1-4	-
TGTGCCAGTAGTATAAAGGATCAGCCCCAGCATTTT	CASSIKDQPQHF	-	TRBV19	12	TRBJ1-5	-
TGTGCCAGCAGTGAAGCGAGGGGCCGCGGCACTGAAGCTTTCTTT	CASSEARGRGTEAFF	-	TRBV6-1	15	TRBJ1-1	-
TGCGCCACCCGGGGGGATGACACTGAAGCTTTCTTT	CATRGDDTEAFF	-	TRBV10-2	12	TRBJ1-1	-
TGTGCCAGCAGTTCACCTAGCGGGTTGGGGAGCAATGAGCAGTTCTTC	CASSSPSGLGSNEQFF	-	TRBV28	16	TRBJ2-1	TRBD2
TGTGCCAGCTCATCCAACAGGGGCGGTGATTCACCCCTCCACTTT	CASSSNRGGDSPLHF	-	TRBV18	15	TRBJ1-6	TRBD1
TGTGCCAGCAGTTACTCGTGGGGGAGGTCTAATGAAAAACTGTTTTTT	CASSYSWGRSNEKLFF	-	TRBV6-5	16	TRBJ1-4	-
TGCGCCAGCAGAGGGGAGACCCAGTACTTC	CASRGETQYF	-	TRBV5-1	10	TRBJ2-5	-
TGTGCCAGCAGCAAAGAATGGAGGGGACAGGGGGTGGGAAAACTGTTTTTT	CASSKEWRGQGVGKLFF	-	TRBV21-1	17	TRBJ1-4	-
TGTGCCAGCAGCTCCCAGCGGACGAACACCGGGGAGCTGTTTTTT	CASSSQRTNTGELFF	-	TRBV5-6	15	TRBJ2-2	-
TGTGCCTGGAGTGTAGGGGGGAACACTGAAGCTTTCTTT	CAWSVGGNTEAFF	few	TRBV30	13	TRBJ1-1	-
TGTGCCAGCAGCCCCGTAAAGCGGGGGAACACTGAAGCTTTCTTT	CASSPVKRGNTEAFF	-	TRBV11-2	15	TRBJ1-1	-
TGCGCCAGCAGCTGGACTAGCGGCGGTTACGACGAGCAGTACTTC	CASSWTSGGYDEQYF	-	TRBV5-1	15	TRBJ2-7	TRBD2
TGTGCCAGCAGTGAAGAAGGGAAGCCTAACTATGGCTACACCTTC	CASSEEGKPNYGYTF	once	TRBV2	15	TRBJ1-2	-
TGCGCCAGCAGCCAAATACGACATACTGGCGAGCAGTACTTC	CASSQIRHTGEQYF	-	TRBV5-1	14	TRBJ2-7	-